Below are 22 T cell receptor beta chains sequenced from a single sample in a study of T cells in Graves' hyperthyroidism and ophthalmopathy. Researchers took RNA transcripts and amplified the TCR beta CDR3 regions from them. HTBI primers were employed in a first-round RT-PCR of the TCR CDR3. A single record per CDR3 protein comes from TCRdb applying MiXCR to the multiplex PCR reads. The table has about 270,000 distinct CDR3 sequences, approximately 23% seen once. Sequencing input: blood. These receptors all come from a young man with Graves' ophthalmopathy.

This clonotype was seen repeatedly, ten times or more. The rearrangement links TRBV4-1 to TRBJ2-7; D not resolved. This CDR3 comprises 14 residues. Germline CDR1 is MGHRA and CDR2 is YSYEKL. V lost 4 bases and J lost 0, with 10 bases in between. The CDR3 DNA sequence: TGCGCCAGCAGCCCTGGGGAAGGCTCCTACGAGCAGTACTTC. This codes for CASSPGEGSYEQYF.

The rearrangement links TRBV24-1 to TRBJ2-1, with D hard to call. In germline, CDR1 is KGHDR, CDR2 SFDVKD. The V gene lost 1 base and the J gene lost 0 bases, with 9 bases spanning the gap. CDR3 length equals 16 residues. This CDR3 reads CATSDLGKSSYNEQFF. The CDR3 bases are TGTGCCACCAGTGATTTAGGAAAAAGCTCCTACAATGAGCAGTTCTTC.

The CDR3 nucleotides read TGTGCCAGCAGCTCCGAACCCGCCTCGAAAGAGCAGTACTTC. This sequence encodes CASSSEPASKEQYF. The rearrangement uses TRBV5-5 and TRBJ2-7; D unclear. Trimming pared 3 bases from V and 7 bases from J, leaving 17 bases between. The CDR3 is 14 amino acids. The germline gives CDR1 SGHKS, CDR2 YYEKEE (reference sequence). The entire variable domain, with the rest obtained from reference TRBV5-5 and TRBJ2-7, is as follows: DAGVTQSPTHLIKTRGQQVTLRCSPISGHKSVSWYQQVLGQGPQFIFQYYEKEERGRGNFPDRFSARQFPNYSSELNVNALLLGDSALYLCASSSEPASKEQYFGPGTRLTVT.

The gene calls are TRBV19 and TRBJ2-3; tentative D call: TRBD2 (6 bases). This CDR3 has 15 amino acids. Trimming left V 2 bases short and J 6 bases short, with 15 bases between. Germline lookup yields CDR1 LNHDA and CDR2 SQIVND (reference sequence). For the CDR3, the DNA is TGTGCCAGTAGTATATCGGGAGTAAAAGCGGATACGCAGTATTTT. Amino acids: CASSISGVKADTQYF.

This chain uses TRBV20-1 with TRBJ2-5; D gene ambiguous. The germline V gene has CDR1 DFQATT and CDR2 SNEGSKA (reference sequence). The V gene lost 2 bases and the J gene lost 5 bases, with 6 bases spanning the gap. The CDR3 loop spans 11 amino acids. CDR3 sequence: CSARLGETQYF. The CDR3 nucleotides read TGCAGTGCTAGACTTGGGGAGACCCAGTACTTC.

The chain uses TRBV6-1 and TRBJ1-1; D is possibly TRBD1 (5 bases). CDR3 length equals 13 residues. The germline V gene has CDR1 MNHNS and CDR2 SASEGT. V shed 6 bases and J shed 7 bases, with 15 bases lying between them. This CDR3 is CASRYADSNEAFF. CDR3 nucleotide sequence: TGTGCCAGCAGGTACGCCGACAGCAATGAAGCTTTCTTT.

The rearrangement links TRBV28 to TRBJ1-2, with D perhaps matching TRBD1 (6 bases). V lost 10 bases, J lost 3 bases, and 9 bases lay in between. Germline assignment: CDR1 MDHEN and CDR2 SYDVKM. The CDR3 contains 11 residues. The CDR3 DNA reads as TGTGCCACAGGACAGTACTATGGCTACACCTTC. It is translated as CATGQYYGYTF.

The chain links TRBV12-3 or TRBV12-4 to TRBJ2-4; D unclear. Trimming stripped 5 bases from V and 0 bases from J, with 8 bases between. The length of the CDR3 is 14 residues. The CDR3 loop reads CASSLLGAKNIQYF. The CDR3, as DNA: TGTGCCAGCAGTCTGCTGGGAGCCAAAAACATTCAGTACTTC.

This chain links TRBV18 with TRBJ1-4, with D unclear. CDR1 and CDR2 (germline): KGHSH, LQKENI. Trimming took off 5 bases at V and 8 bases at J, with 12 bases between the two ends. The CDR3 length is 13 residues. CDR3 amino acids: CASSVGLKEKLFF. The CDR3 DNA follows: TGTGCCAGCTCAGTCGGTTTAAAGGAAAAACTGTTTTTT.

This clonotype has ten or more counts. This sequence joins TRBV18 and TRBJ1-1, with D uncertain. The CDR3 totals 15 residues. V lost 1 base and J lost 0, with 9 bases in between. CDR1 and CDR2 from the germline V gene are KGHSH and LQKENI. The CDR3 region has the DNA TGTGCCAGCTCACCACGTGAGGGCATGAACACTGAAGCTTTCTTT. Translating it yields CASSPREGMNTEAFF. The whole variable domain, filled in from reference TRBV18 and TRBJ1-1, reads NAGVMQNPRHLVRRRGQEARLRCSPMKGHSHVYWYRQLPEEGLKFMVYLQKENIIDESGMPKERFSAEFPKEGPSILRIQQVVRGDSAAYFCASSPREGMNTEAFFGQGTRLTVV.

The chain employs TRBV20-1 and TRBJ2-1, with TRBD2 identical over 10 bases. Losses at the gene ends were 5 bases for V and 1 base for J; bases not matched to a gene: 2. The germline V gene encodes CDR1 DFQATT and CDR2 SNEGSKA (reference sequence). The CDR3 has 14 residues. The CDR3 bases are TGCAGTGCTGTTAGCGGGAGGTCCTACAATGAGCAGTTCTTC. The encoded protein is CSAVSGRSYNEQFF.

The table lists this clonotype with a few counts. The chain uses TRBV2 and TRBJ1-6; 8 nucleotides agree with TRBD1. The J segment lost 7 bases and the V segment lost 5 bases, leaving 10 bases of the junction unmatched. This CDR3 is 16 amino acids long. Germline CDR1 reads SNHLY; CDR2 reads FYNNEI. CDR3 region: CASSQRQGKGNSPLHF. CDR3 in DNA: TGTGCCAGCAGTCAGCGACAGGGGAAAGGGAATTCACCCCTCCACTTT.

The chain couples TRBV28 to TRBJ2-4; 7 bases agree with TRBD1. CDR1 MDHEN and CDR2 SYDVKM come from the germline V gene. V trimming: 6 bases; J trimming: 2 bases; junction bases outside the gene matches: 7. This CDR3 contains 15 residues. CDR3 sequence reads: CASRVRGLPKNIQYF. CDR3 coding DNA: TGTGCCAGCAGAGTTAGGGGGCTCCCCAAAAACATTCAGTACTTC.

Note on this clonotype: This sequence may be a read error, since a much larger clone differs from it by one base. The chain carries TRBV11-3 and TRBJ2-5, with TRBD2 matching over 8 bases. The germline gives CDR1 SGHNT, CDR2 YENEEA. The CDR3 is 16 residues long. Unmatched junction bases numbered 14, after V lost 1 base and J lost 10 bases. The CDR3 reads CASSLGLARYSYDQYF. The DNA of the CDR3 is TGTGCCAGCAGCTTAGGACTAGCGCGTTACTCCTACGACCAGTACTTC. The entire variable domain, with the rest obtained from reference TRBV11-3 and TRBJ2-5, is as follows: EAGVVQSPRYKIIEKKQPVAFWCNPISGHNTLYWYLQNLGQGPELLIRYENEEAVDDSQLPKDRFSAERLKGVDSTLKIQPAELGDSAVYLCASSLGLARYSYDQYFGPGTRLLVL.

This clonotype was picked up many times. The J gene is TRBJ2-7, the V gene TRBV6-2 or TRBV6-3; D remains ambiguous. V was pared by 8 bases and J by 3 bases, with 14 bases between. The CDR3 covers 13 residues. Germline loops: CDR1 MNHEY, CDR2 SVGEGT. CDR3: CASEAAENYEQYF. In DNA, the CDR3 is TGTGCCAGCGAAGCAGCCGAGAACTACGAGCAGTACTTC.

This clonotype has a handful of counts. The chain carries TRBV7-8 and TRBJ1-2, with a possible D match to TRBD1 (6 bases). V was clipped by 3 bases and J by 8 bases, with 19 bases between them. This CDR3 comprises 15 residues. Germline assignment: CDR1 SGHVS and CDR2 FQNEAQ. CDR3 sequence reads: CASSFNSDSQGGYTF. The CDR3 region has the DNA TGTGCCAGCAGCTTTAACTCTGACAGTCAGGGGGGCTACACCTTC.

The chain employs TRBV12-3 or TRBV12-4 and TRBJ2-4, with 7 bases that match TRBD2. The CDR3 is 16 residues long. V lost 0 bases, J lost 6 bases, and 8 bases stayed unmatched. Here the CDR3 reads CASSLAGGGGRNIQYF. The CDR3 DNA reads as TGTGCCAGCAGTTTAGCGGGTGGGGGGGGAAGAAACATTCAGTACTTC.

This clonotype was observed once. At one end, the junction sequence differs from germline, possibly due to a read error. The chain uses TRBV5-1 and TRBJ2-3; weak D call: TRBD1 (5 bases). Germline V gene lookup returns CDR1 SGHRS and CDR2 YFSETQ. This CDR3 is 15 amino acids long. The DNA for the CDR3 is TGCGCCAGCAGCTTGGCACACTCCGCGACAGATGCGCAGTATTTT. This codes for CASSLAHSATDAQYF. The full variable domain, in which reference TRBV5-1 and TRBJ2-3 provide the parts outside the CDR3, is KAGVTQTPRYLIKTRGQQVTLSCSPISGHRSVSWYQQTPGQGLQFLFEYFSETQRNKGNFPGRFSGRQFSNSRSEMNVSTLELGDSALYLCASSLAHSATDAQYFGPGTRLTVL.

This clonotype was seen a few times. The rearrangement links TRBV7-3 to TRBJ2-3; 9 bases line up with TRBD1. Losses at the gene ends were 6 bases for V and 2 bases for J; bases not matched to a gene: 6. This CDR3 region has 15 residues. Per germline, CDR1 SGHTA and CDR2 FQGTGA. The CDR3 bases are TGTGCCAGCAGTTCGACAGGGGGGCACACAGATACGCAGTATTTT. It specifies CASSSTGGHTDTQYF.

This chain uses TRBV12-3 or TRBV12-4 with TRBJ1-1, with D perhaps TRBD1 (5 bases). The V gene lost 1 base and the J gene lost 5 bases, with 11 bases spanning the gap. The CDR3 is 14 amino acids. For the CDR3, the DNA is TGTGCCAGCAGTTTAGGCAGGGTTTGGACTGAAGCTTTCTTT. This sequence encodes CASSLGRVWTEAFF.

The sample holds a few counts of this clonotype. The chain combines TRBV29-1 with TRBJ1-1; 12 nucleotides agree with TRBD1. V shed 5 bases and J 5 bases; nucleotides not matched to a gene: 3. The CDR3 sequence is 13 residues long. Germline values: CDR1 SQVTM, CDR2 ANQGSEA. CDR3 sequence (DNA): TGCAGCGTTAGGGGACAGGGGGCTACTGAAGCTTTCTTT. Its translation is CSVRGQGATEAFF.

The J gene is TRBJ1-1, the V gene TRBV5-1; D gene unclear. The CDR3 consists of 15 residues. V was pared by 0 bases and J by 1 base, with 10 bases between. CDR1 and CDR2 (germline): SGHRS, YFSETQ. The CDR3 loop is CASSLEAPWNTEAFF. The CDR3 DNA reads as TGCGCCAGCAGCTTGGAGGCGCCGTGGAACACTGAAGCTTTCTTT.